Sequencing of this T cell receptor beta chain was carried out in a study of blood T cell repertoires in COVID-19. Method: immunoSEQ multiplex PCR; TCRdb's copy keeps in-frame clones and lacks some. The profile shows over 45,000 clones, just over 90% of them singletons. The CDR3 runs to 14 residues. CDR1 and CDR2 from the germline V gene are KGHSH and LQKENI. The V segment lost 5 bases and the J segment 7 bases; nucleotides outside the gene matches: 7. The TCR was taken from a man between 65 and 79 years old with acute or convalescent COVID-19. The chain is built from TRBV18 and TRBJ2-7; 11 bases map to TRBD1. The sample taken for sequencing was peripheral blood. The CDR3 DNA follows: TGTGCCAGCTCAAAGGACAGGGGGCCTGTGGAGCAGTACTTC. Translating gives CASSKDRGPVEQYF.